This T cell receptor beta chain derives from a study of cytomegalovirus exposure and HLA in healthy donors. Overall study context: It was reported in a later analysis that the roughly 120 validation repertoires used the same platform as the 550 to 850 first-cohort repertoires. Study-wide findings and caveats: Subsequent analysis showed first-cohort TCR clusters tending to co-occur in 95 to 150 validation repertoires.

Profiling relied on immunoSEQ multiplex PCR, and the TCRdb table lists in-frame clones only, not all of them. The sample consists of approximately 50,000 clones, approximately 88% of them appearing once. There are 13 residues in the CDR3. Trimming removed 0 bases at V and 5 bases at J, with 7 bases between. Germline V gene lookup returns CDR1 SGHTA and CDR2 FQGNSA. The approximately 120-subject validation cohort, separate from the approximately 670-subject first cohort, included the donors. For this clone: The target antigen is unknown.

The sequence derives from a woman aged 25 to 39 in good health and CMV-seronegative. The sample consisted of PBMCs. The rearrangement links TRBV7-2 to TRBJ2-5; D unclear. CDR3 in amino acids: CASSLAVGETQYF. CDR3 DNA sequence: TGTGCCAGCAGCTTAGCGGTCGGGGAGACCCAGTACTTC.